These 7 T cell receptor beta chains share one sample of origin, sequenced in a study of OX40 agonist ivuxolimab in advanced cancers. The repertoire was sequenced with immunoSEQ multiplex PCR; TCRdb's copy has only in-frame clones and lacks some. Here the sample spans about 45,000 clones, over 65% being singletons. The source was CD4+ or CD8+ T cells sorted from blood, collected in a trial of the OX40 agonist ivuxolimab. These receptors were obtained from an adult with an advanced solid tumor such as melanoma, head and neck, liver or kidney cancer.

This clone is medium-sized. The chain has TRBV6-1 and TRBJ2-5; 8 positions agree with TRBD2. CDR1 and CDR2 from the germline V gene are MNHNS and SASEGT. CDR3 length: 16 residues. Trimming cost V 3 bases and J 0 bases; bases outside gene matches: 6. CDR3 nucleotide sequence: TGTGCCAGCAGTGACTGGAATAGCGGGGACCAAGAGACCCAGTACTTC. Translation gives CASSDWNSGDQETQYF.

CDR3 loop: CASSWRSTFTEAFF. Written as DNA, the CDR3 is TGTGCCAGCAGTTGGCGATCTACCTTCACTGAAGCTTTCTTT. The V call is TRBV28, the J call TRBJ1-1, with no clear D. The CDR3 loop spans 14 amino acids. The germline CDR1 and CDR2 sequences are MDHEN and SYDVKM. Trimming left V 4 bases short and J 4 bases short, with 13 bases between.

The V and J genes are TRBV19 and TRBJ2-1; D not resolved. The CDR3 length is 16 residues. Germline CDR1 is LNHDA and CDR2 is SQIVND (reference sequence). Trimming took 4 bases from V and 2 from J, leaving 15 bases between them. CDR3 in amino acids: CASSRVFLETYNEQFF. CDR3 nucleotides: TGTGCCAGTAGTAGAGTTTTCCTCGAAACCTACAATGAGCAGTTCTTC.

This clone has just one count. This sequence joins TRBV28 and TRBJ2-7, with a weak D call TRBD2 (5 bases). Germline V CDR1 and CDR2: MDHEN, SYDVKM. V was cut by 2 bases and J by 2 bases, with 13 bases left in between. This CDR3 contains 15 residues. The chain's CDR3 is CASSLLGSEAYEQYF. In nucleotides, the CDR3 is TGTGCCAGCAGTTTACTCGGTAGCGAGGCCTACGAGCAGTACTTC.

This chain joins TRBV27 and TRBJ1-1; D remains unclear. This CDR3 comprises 14 residues. Trimming took off 4 bases at V and 6 bases at J, with 15 bases between the two ends. Germline CDR1 MNHEY, CDR2 SMNVEV (reference sequence). This chain's CDR3 is CASSSLTVTSEAFF. The CDR3 nucleotides are TGTGCCAGCAGTTCCTTAACAGTGACTTCTGAAGCTTTCTTT.

The chain combines TRBV7-9 with TRBJ2-3; D is possibly TRBD2 (5 bases). Trimming removed 6 bases from V and 2 bases from J, with 9 bases in between. Germline loops: CDR1 SEHNR, CDR2 FQNEAQ (reference sequence). This CDR3 has 13 residues. The CDR3 here is CASRQRITDTQYF. DNA of the CDR3: TGTGCCAGCAGACAGCGGATCACAGATACGCAGTATTTT.

This rearrangement joins TRBV9 to TRBJ2-3, with D possibly being TRBD2 (5 bases). Germline CDR1 SGDLS, CDR2 YYNGEE. This CDR3 spans 14 amino acids. V shed 0 bases and J shed 4 bases, with 9 bases lying between them. The CDR3 is CASSVGGAPDTQYF. The CDR3 DNA follows: TGTGCCAGCAGCGTAGGGGGAGCGCCAGATACGCAGTATTTT.